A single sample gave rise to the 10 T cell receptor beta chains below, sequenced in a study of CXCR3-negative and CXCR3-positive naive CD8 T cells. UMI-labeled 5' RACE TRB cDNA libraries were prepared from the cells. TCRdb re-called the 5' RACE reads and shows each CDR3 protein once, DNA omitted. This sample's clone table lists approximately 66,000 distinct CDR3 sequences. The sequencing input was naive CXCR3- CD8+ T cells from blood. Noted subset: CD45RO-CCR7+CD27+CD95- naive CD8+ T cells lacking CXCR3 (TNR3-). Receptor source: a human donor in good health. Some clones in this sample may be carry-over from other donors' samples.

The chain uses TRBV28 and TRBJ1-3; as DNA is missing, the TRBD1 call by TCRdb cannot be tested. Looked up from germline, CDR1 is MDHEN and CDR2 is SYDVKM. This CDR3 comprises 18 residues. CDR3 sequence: CASSLPTLDKDSGNTIYF.

The CDR3 reads CASSFYRDSYNEQFF. The genes are TRBV12-3 or TRBV12-4 and TRBJ2-1. The CDR3 loop spans 15 amino acids.

This chain's CDR3 is CASSEGQHPYNEQFF. The chain combines TRBV27 with TRBJ2-1; without DNA, the TCRdb call of TRBD1 cannot be checked. Germline V gene sequence: CDR1 MNHEY, CDR2 SMNVEV (reference sequence). The CDR3 consists of 15 residues.

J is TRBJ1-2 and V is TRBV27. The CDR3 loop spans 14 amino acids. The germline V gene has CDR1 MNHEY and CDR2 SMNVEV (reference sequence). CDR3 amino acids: CASSETVDNYGYTF.

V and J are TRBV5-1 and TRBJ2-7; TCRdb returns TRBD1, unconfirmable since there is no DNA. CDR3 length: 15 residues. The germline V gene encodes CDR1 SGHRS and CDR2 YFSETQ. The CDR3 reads CASSPSSGILYEQYF.

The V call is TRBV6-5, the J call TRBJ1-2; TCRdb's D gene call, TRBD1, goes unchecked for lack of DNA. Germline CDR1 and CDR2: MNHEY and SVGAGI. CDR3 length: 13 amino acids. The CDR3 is CASSLGTGDGYTF.

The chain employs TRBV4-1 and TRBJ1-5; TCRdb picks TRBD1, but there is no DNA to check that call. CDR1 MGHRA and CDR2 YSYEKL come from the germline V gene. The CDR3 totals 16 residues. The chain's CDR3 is CASSQGQFHSNQPQHF.

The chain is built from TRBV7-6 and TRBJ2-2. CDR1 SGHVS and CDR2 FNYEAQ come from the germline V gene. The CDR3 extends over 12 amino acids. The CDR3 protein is CASSPFERELFF. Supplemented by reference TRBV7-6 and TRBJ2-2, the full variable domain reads GAGVSQSPRYKVTKRGQDVALRCDPISGHVSLYWYRQALGQGPEFLTYFNYEAQQDKSGLPNDRFSAERPEGSISTLTIQRTEQRDSAMYRCASSPFERELFFGEGSRLTVL.

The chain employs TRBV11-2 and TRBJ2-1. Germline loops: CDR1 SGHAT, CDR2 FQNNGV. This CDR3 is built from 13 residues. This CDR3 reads CASSLTTVREQFF.

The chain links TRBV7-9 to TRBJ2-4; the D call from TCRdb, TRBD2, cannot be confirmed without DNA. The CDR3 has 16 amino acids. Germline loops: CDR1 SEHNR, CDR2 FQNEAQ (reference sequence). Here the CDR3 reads CASSSGTAGPKNIQYF.